This T cell receptor beta chain was identified during a study of cytotoxic CD8 clonotypes in ibrutinib-treated CLL. CDR3 length equals 16 residues. Germline CDR1 and CDR2: MNHEY and SVGAGI. Trimming stripped 1 base from V and 2 bases from J, with 11 bases between. Profiling relied on immunoSEQ multiplex PCR, and the TCRdb table lists in-frame clones only, not all of them. The sample has about 76,000 clones, approximately 87% seen once. The sequence was obtained from a human donor with chronic lymphocytic leukemia. The sequencing used PBMCs, collected after 24 months of ibrutinib treatment. J is TRBJ2-2 and V is TRBV6-5; D perhaps matches TRBD1 (6 bases). The CDR3 loop reads CASSYLAGANTGELFF. DNA of the CDR3: TGTGCCAGCAGTTACTTGGCAGGGGCTAACACCGGGGAGCTGTTTTTT.